Listed here are 3 T cell receptor beta chains from one sample, sequenced in a study of T cell responses to AZD1222 COVID-19 vaccine. Profiling relied on immunoSEQ multiplex PCR, and the TCRdb table lists in-frame clones only, not all of them. This sample has 15,000 to 20,000 clones, with about three quarters found just once. The sample consisted of peripheral blood, taken 28 days after the second AZD1222 dose. All receptors come from an adult who received the AZD1222 COVID-19 vaccine.

V and J are TRBV13 and TRBJ1-3, with D tentatively TRBD1 (6 bases). The CDR3 consists of 13 residues. Germline CDR1 is PRHDT and CDR2 is FYEKMQ (reference sequence). With 4 bases removed from V and 2 bases from J, the gap between germline ends came to 6 bases. CDR3 sequence (DNA): TGTGCCAGCAGCTGGACAGCTGGAAACACCATATATTTT. Translation: CASSWTAGNTIYF.

The V gene is TRBV5-6, the J gene TRBJ1-5, with 9 bases aligning to TRBD1. V lost 4 bases to trimming and J lost 5 bases; unmatched junction nucleotides: 4. The CDR3 is made up of 14 amino acids. Germline V lookup: CDR1 SGHDT, CDR2 YYEEEE. The CDR3 loop reads CASSLQGAHQPQHF. Here the CDR3 DNA reads TGTGCCAGCAGCCTACAGGGGGCCCATCAGCCCCAGCATTTT. The variable domain in full, completed from reference TRBV5-6 and TRBJ1-5, reads DAGVTQSPTHLIKTRGQQVTLRCSPKSGHDTVSWYQQALGQGPQFIFQYYEEEERQRGNFPDRFSGHQFPNYSSELNVNALLLGDSALYLCASSLQGAHQPQHFGDGTRLSIL.

This chain uses TRBV4-3 with TRBJ1-1, with 9 nucleotides matching TRBD1. This CDR3 is built from 19 residues. Germline CDR1 LGHNA, CDR2 YSLEER. The J segment lost 3 bases and the V segment lost 3 bases, leaving 17 bases of the junction unmatched. For the CDR3, the DNA is TGCGCCAGCAGCCACCCCTCTATCGACAGGGGGGCTCCGTACACTGAAGCTTTCTTT. Its translation: CASSHPSIDRGAPYTEAFF.